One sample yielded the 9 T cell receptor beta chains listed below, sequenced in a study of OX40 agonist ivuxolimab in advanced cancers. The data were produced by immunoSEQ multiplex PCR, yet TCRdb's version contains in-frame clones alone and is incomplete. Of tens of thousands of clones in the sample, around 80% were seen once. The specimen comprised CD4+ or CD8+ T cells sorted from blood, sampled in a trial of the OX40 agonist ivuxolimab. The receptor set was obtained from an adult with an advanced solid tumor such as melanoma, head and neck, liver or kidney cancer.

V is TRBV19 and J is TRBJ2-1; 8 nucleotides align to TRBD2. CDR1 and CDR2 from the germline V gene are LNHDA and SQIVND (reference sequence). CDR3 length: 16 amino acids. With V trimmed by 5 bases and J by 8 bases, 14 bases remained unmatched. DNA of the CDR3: TGTGCCAGTAGTGGGGTAGTCGGGAGGGCGTGGGATGAGCAGTTCTTC. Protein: CASSGVVGRAWDEQFF.

The chain's CDR3 is CASSPSPGTGVHEQYF. Here the CDR3 DNA reads TGTGCCAGCAGCCCATCCCCCGGGACAGGGGTCCACGAGCAGTACTTC. J is TRBJ2-5 and V is TRBV27; 10 nucleotides match TRBD1. The J call is doubtful: the DNA matches TRBJ2-7 better. This CDR3 spans 16 amino acids. Germline CDR1 reads MNHEY; CDR2 reads SMNVEV (reference sequence).

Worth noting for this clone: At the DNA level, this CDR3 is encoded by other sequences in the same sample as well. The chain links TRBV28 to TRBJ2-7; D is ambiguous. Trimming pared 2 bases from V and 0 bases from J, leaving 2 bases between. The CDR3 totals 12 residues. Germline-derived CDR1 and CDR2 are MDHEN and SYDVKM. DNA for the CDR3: TGTGCCAGCAGTTTAAGCTCCTACGAGCAGTACTTC. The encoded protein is CASSLSSYEQYF.

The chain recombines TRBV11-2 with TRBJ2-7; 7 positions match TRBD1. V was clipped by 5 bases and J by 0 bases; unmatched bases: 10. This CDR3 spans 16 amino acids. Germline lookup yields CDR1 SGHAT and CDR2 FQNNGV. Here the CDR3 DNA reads TGTGCCAGCAGCCTCTACGGACAGGTTTCCTCCTACGAGCAGTACTTC. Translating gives CASSLYGQVSSYEQYF.

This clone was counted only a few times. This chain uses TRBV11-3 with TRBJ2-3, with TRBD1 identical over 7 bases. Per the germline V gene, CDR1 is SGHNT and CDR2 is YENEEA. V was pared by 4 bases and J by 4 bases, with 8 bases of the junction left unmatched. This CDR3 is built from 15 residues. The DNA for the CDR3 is TGTGCCAGCAGCTCAGAGGGGGCCAGATCAGATACGCAGTATTTT. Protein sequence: CASSSEGARSDTQYF.

This CDR3 reads CASSFWQLSYEQYF. In DNA form, the CDR3 reads TGTGCCAGCAGCTTTTGGCAGCTTTCCTACGAGCAGTACTTC. J is TRBJ2-7 and V is TRBV13, with D hard to call. The CDR3 runs 14 residues. With 3 bases removed from V and 1 base from J, the gap between germline ends came to 10 bases. The germline CDR1 and CDR2 sequences are PRHDT and FYEKMQ (reference sequence).

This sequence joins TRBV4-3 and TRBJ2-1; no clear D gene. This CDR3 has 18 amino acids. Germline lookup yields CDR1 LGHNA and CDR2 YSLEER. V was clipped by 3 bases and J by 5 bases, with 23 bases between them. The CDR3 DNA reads TGCGCCAGCAGCCATGGTGAGGTTCGGAATGCGGCCAACAATGAGCAGTTCTTC. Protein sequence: CASSHGEVRNAANNEQFF.

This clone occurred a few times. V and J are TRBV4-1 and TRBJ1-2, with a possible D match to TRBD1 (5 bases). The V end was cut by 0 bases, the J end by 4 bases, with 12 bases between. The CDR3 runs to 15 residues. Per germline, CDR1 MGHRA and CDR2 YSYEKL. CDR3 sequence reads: CASSQDTSDTYGYTF. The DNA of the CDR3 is TGCGCCAGCAGCCAAGATACGTCGGACACCTATGGCTACACCTTC.

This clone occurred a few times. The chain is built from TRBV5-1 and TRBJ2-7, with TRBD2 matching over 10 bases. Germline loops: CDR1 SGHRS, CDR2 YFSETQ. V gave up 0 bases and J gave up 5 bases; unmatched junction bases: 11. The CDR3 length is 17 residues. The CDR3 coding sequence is TGCGCCAGCAGCTTGGCCGGTTTAGCGGGGGGCCTGGACGAGCAGTACTTC. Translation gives CASSLAGLAGGLDEQYF.